This TCR beta chain was captured by sequencing in a study of brain T cells in children with intractable seizures. With V trimmed by 1 base and J by 0 bases, 6 bases remained unmatched. The CDR3 loop spans 17 amino acids. Germline CDR1 and CDR2: SGHRS and YFSETQ. The method was immunoSEQ multiplex PCR; TCRdb's version includes in-frame clones alone and lacks a portion of them. The table records tens of thousands of clones, around 93% of them present only once. The sequencing here drew on peripheral blood, taken at surgery. The V gene is TRBV5-1, the J gene TRBJ2-1; TRBD2 aligns across 8 bases. The clonotype comes from a boy under three years old with tuberous sclerosis and intractable seizures. The CDR3 DNA sequence: TGCGCCAGCAGCTTGAGGGATAGCGGGATCTCCTACAATGAGCAGTTCTTC. Amino acids: CASSLRDSGISYNEQFF.